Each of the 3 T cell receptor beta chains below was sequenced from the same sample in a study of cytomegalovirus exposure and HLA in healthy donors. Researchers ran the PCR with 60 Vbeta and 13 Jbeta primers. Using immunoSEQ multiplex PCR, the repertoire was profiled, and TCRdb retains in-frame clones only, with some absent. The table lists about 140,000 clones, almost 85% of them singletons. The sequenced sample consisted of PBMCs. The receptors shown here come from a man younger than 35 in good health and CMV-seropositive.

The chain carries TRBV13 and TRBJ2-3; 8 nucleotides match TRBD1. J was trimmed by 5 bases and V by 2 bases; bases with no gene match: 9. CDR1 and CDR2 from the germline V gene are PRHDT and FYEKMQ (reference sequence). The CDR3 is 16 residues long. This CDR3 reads CASSLSLRGPVDTQYF. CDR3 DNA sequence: TGTGCCAGCAGCTTATCACTCAGGGGGCCTGTAGATACGCAGTATTTT.

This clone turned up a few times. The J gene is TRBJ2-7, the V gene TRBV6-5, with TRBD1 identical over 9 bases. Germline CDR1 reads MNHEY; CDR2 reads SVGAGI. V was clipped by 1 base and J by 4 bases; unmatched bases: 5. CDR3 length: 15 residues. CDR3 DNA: TGTGCCAGCAGTTACTTTGACAGGGGGTTATACGAGCAGTACTTC. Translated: CASSYFDRGLYEQYF.

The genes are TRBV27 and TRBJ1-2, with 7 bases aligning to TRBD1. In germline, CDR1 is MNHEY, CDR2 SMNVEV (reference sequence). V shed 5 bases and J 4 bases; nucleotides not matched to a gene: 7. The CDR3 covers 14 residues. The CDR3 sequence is CASSRQGGFYGYTF. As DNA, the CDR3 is TGTGCCAGCAGTCGACAGGGAGGATTCTATGGCTACACCTTC.